This TCR beta chain was retrieved from a study of T cell responses to AZD1222 COVID-19 vaccine (dated by TCRdb to about 2021). Regarding the study in general: AZD1222 recipients with second doses at about 4 weeks or about 12 weeks were pooled, because spike-specific TCR depth and breadth did not differ between schedules. Trial participants were enrolled by age into subgroups of 18-55, 56-69 and 70-plus years, and 148, 28 and 57 TCR-sequenced participants, respectively, were included in these subgroups. A total of 233 trial participants underwent TCR sequencing, of whom about 200 had received two doses of AZD1222 and roughly 26 had received two doses of the MenACWY control vaccine.

The CDR3 regions of human TCRbeta chains were analyzed by immunosequencing. From the authors' description of their analysis: TCRs in the repertoires were matched against a reference library of SARS-CoV-2-specific TCRs that had been generated with the MIRA antigen-specificity platform. Breadth meant the fraction of unique TCRs that were SARS-CoV-2-associated, whereas depth meant the fraction of total T cells that were SARS-CoV-2-associated. Using the MIRA data, each spike-specific TCR was assigned both to the spike region to which the TCR was reactive and to a CD4 or CD8 class. Log10-transformed breadth and depth values were compared by one-way ANOVA with Sidak's multiple comparisons tests. The table comes from immuneACCESS by way of TCRdb, which keeps in-frame sequences with V and J called. Part of the clones is missing from these tables; in studies checked, under half for an unresolved V gene and the rest for unknown reasons. That table is the source of V, J and clone size, and D and trimming were worked out from the DNA. A total of approximately 90,000 clones appear in this sample, approximately 90% of them only once. About 2.2% of the sample is in the top ten clones.

The germline V gene sets CDR1 to SGHRS and CDR2 to YFSETQ. The CDR3 numbers 14 residues from cysteine through phenylalanine. The read is trimmed to its CDR3 DNA, 42 bases read in frame from base 1. The junction carries 11 bases between V and J, which are trimmed by 0 bases and 5 bases respectively. Taken with the paper, the label for time point translates to: baseline before first vaccination. Samples from vaccinated people were obtained from the UK trials COV001 and COV002, which included a single-blind randomized controlled phase 2/3 trial of AZD1222 (ChAdOx1 nCoV-19) in healthy adults. For TCRbeta chain sequencing, PBMC samples from trial participants were taken at day 0 and at day 28 after the second dose. Study-level results and caveats: After two AZD1222 doses, both the breadth and the depth of spike-specific TCRs were significantly higher than at day 0 and than in MenACWY recipients. Reportedly, close to half of the unique spike-specific TCRs recognized epitopes lying outside the regions that are mutated in the B.1.351 and B.1.1.7 variants. Conclusions about previously exposed vaccinees are limited because only a handful of AZD1222 recipients were SARS-CoV-2 seropositive at baseline. Participants were mostly white British and included more females than males, and it was suggested by the authors that clonal diversity may have been underestimated. The 56-69-year group was small, and its depth increase did not reach significance, likely because of low power. Because no day 14 peak-response samples were available, repertoires were characterized only after the peak T cell response. CD4 TCRs associated with the vaccine covered the entire spike protein, and the dominant responses were in regions 160-218 and 743-854.

On this clone: Its antigen is still unknown. The sample holds no much larger clone one base away, and base qualities are not on file.

The V gene is TRBV5-1 and the J gene is TRBJ2-5; perhaps TRBD2 is the D gene, with 6 bases matching. This receptor was obtained from an adult in good health. The source was peripheral blood, collected on day 0 of AZD1222 vaccination. CDR3 loop: CASSLGPRGETQYF. DNA sequence: TGCGCCAGCAGCTTGGGCCCTCGGGGGGAGACCCAGTACTTC.